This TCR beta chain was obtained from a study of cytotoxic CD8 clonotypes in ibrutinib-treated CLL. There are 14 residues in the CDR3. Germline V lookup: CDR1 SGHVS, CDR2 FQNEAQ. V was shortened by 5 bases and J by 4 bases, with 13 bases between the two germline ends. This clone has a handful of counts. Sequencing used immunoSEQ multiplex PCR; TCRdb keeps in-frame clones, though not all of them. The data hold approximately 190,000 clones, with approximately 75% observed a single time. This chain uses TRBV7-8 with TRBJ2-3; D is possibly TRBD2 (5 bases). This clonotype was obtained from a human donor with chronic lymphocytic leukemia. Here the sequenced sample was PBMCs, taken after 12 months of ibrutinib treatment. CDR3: CASSRGPTADTQYF. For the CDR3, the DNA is TGTGCCAGCAGCCGCGGGCCAACGGCAGATACGCAGTATTTT.